The clone carrying this T cell receptor beta chain was observed a few times. Its antigen is unidentified. This entry comes from a study of cytomegalovirus exposure and HLA in healthy donors. The PCR had 60 Vbeta and 13 Jbeta primers. Using immunoSEQ multiplex PCR, the repertoire was profiled, and TCRdb retains in-frame clones only, with some absent. The sample has around 210,000 clones, about 78% seen once; the top ten hold nearly 3%. Study findings and constraints: With further analysis later on, most CMV-associated TCR beta chains appeared HLA-restricted. The authors reported that TCR beta sequences could predict HLA-A and HLA-B alleles. These predictions were accurate for most subjects in the first cohort. Trimming of TCR beta V- and J-genes showed a link, identified in a later analysis, to a missense DCLRE1C variant. In vitro data verified a few CMV-associated chains as specific for CMV antigens.

CDR3 length equals 16 residues. Germline V CDR1 and CDR2: LGHNA, YNFKEQ. The trim removed 0 bases at V and 8 bases at J, leaving 12 bases unmatched. The chain uses TRBV4-2 and TRBJ1-2, with TRBD1 matching 7 bases. This TCR was recovered from a woman in her twenties or thirties in good health and CMV-seronegative. Specimen: PBMCs. DNA for the CDR3: TGTGCCAGCAGCCAAGATCGGGCAAACAGGGGAGGAGGCTACACCTTC. Its protein is CASSQDRANRGGGYTF.